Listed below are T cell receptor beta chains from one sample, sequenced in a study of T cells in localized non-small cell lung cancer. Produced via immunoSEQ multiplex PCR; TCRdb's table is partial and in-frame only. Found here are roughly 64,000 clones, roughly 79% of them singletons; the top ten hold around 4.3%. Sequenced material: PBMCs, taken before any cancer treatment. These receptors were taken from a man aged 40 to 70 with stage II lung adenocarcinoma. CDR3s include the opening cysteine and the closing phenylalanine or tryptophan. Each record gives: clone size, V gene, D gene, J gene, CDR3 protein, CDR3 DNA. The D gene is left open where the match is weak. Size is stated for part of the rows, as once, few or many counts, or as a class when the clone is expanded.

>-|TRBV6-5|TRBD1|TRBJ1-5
CASSGGAISNQPQHF
TGTGCCAGTTCAGGGGGCGCGATTAGCAATCAGCCCCAGCATTTT
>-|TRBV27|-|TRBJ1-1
CASSPGVGALNTEAFF
TGTGCCAGCAGTCCCGGTGTAGGGGCCCTGAACACTGAAGCTTTCTTT
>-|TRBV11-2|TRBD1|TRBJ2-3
CASSSGQGATDTQYF
TGTGCCAGCAGCTCCGGACAGGGGGCCACAGATACGCAGTATTTT
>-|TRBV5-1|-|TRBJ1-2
CASDRANYGYTF
TGCGCCAGCGATCGGGCTAACTATGGCTACACCTTC
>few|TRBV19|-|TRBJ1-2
CASINGASSSGYTF
TGTGCCAGTATAAACGGGGCTTCATCGAGTGGCTACACCTTC
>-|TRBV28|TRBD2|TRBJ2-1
CASSVPGRASYNEQFF
TGTGCCAGCAGTGTCCCGGGGAGGGCTTCCTACAATGAGCAGTTCTTC
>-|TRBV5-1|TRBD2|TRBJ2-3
CASSLQAGATDTQYF
TGCGCCAGCAGCTTGCAAGCGGGGGCCACAGATACGCAGTATTTT
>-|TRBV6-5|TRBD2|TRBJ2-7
CASKPSSGSFHEQYF
TGTGCCAGCAAGCCCTCTAGCGGGAGTTTCCACGAGCAGTACTTC
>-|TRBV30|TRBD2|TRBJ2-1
CAWTGTSSYNEQFF
TGTGCCTGGACCGGGACTAGCTCCTACAATGAGCAGTTCTTC
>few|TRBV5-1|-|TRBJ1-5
CASSLEGQTHQPQHF
TGCGCCAGCAGCTTGGAAGGGCAGACCCATCAGCCCCAGCATTTT
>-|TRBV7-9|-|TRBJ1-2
CASSLSIGGGGYTF
TGTGCCAGCAGCTTATCAATCGGGGGAGGGGGCTACACCTTC
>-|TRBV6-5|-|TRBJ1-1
CASRRGGTEAFF
TGTGCCAGCAGAAGGGGTGGCACTGAAGCTTTCTTT
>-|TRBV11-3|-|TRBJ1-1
CASSLGEGPARAFF
TGTGCCAGCAGCTTAGGAGAGGGGCCCGCCCGGGCTTTCTTT
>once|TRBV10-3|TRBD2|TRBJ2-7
CAISTSGRYEQYF
TGTGCCATCAGTACTAGCGGGAGATACGAGCAGTACTTC
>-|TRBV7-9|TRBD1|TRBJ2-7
CASSLDRGTYEQYF
TGTGCCAGCAGCTTAGACAGGGGCACCTACGAGCAGTACTTC
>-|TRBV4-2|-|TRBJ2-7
CASSPRQSSYEQYF
TGTGCCAGCAGCCCCCGACAGAGCTCCTACGAGCAGTACTTC
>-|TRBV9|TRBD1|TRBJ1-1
CASSVLGGQGTEAFF
TGTGCCAGCAGCGTACTAGGGGGACAGGGCACTGAAGCTTTCTTT
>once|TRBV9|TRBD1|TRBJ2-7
CASSARDSQTYEQYF
TGTGCCAGCAGCGCCCGGGACAGCCAAACCTACGAGCAGTACTTC
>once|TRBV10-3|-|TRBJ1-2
CAISDGGNYGYTF
TGTGCCATCAGTGATGGGGGGAACTATGGCTACACCTTC
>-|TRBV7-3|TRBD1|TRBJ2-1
CASSPQGDRGNEQFF
TGTGCCAGCAGCCCGCAGGGGGACAGGGGCAATGAGCAGTTCTTC
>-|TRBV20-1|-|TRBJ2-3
CSARVGDTQYF
TGCAGTGCTAGAGTGGGTGATACGCAGTATTTT
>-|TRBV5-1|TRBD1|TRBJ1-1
CASSLDRGTEAFF
TGCGCCAGCAGTCTCGACAGGGGAACTGAAGCTTTCTTT
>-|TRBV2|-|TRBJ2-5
CATRGPTGETQYF
TGTGCCACCCGCGGGCCCACCGGGGAGACCCAGTACTTC
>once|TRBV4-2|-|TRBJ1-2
CASSQESGFEYTF
TGTGCCAGCAGCCAAGAATCGGGGTTTGAATACACCTTC
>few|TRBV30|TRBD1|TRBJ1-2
CAWSVQGQGYTF
TGTGCCTGGAGTGTACAGGGGCAGGGCTACACCTTC
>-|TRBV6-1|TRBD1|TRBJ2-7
CASSRTGTGPYEQYF
TGTGCCAGCAGTCGGACCGGGACAGGGCCCTACGAGCAGTACTTC
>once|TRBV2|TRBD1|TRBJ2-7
CAGGDRDYEQYF
TGTGCCGGTGGGGACAGAGATTACGAGCAGTACTTC
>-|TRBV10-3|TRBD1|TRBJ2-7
CATQTGDEQYF
TGTGCCACACAGACAGGGGACGAGCAGTACTTC
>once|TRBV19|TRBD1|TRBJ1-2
CASTFRDRVFNYGYTF
TGTGCCAGTACCTTCCGGGACAGGGTATTCAACTATGGCTACACCTTC
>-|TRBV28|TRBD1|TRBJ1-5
CASSSNPGQGGNQPQHF
TGTGCCAGCAGTTCTAACCCGGGACAGGGAGGCAATCAGCCCCAGCATTTT
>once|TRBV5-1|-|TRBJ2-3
CASSLGFTDTQYF
TGCGCCAGCAGCTTGGGGTTCACAGATACGCAGTATTTT
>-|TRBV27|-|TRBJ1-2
CASSPDSNYGYTF
TGTGCCAGCAGCCCGGACAGCAACTATGGCTACACCTTC
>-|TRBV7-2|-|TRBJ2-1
CASSLTVGMGVEQFF
TGTGCCAGCAGCTTAACGGTGGGGATGGGCGTTGAGCAGTTCTTC
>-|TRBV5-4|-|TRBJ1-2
CATRAQRDGQTGYTF
TGTGCCACCCGAGCCCAGCGAGACGGACAGACTGGCTACACCTTC
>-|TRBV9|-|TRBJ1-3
CASSVSAVSSGNTIYF
TGTGCCAGCAGCGTATCGGCAGTCTCCTCTGGAAACACCATATATTTT
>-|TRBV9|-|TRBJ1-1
CASSVGEELNTEAFF
TGTGCCAGCAGCGTAGGGGAGGAGTTGAACACTGAAGCTTTCTTT
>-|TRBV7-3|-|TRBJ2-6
CASSLRGGSGANVLTF
TGTGCCAGCAGCTTGCGAGGGGGCTCTGGGGCCAACGTCCTGACTTTC
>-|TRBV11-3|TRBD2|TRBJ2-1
CASSLVGLGGNEQFF
TGTGCCAGCAGCTTAGTGGGACTAGGAGGTAATGAGCAGTTCTTC
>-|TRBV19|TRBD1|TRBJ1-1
CASSRTGVNTEAFF
TGTGCCAGTAGTAGGACAGGGGTGAACACTGAAGCTTTCTTT
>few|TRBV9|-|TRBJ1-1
CASSFSPGGTEAFF
TGTGCCAGCAGCTTCAGTCCGGGCGGTACTGAAGCTTTCTTT